The source of this TCR beta chain is a study of blood T cells in healthy people across ages. Study results and caveats: A greater number of naive CD4+ cells and higher diversity distinguished long-lived donors from aged donors. Expanded clonotype shifts may have been confounded, as the donors had an unknown CMV status.

This clonotype was detected a few times. The antigen is not known. The germline gene is not matched at one end of the junction; a read error may be the cause. Next came a second PCR, run for roughly 6 to 11 cycles, which used a sample-barcoded 5' primer along with a J-beta primer mix. MiXCR, run by TCRdb on the 5' RACE reads, gives a single entry per CDR3 protein. The sample lists roughly 1.9 million distinct CDR3 sequences; about two fifths were seen once. The specimen sequenced was blood. This clonotype was obtained from a human donor in good health.

CDR3 loop: CASGVGTGYRSPLHF. The DNA of the CDR3 is TGTGCCAGCGGCGTGGGGACAGGGTACAGATCACCCCTCCACTTT. The chain employs TRBV9 and TRBJ1-6, with TRBD1 matching over 9 bases. CDR1 is SGDLS and CDR2 is YYNGEE in the germline V gene. The CDR3 sequence is 15 residues long.